This is a list of T cell receptor beta chains from one sample in a study of vaccination effects on CD4 cells after COVID-19. Some clones are missing from TCRdb's copy, which holds only in-frame ones; the method was immunoSEQ multiplex PCR. The sample yields about 38,000 clones, roughly 76% seen once. For these receptors, no antigen is known. The specimen was CD4+ T cells from PBMCs cultured with SARS-CoV-2 spike peptides, collected before COVID-19 vaccination. These receptors were collected from a human donor who received a COVID-19 vaccine. CDR3s include the opening cysteine and the closing phenylalanine or tryptophan. The D gene is left open where the match is weak. Not every row has a clone size; where given, it reads once, few, many or a size class.

j_gene | d_gene | abundance | v_gene | CDR3nt | CDR3aa
TRBJ1-2 | - | few | TRBV9 | TGTGCCAGCAGCGCCCGAGCAGGGAATTCTGAGGGCTACACCTTC | CASSARAGNSEGYTF
TRBJ2-7 | TRBD2 | - | TRBV18 | TGTGCCAGCGCCCCTAGCGGGGGCCCTCGCGAGCAGTACTTC | CASAPSGGPREQYF
TRBJ1-6 | - | - | TRBV30 | TGTGCCTGGAGTGGGAGGGTCCATAATTCACCCCTCCACTTT | CAWSGRVHNSPLHF
TRBJ2-1 | - | few | TRBV3-1/TRBV3-2 | TGTGCCAGCAGCCAAGTCGGCGGGACCTACAATGAGCAGTTCTTC | CASSQVGGTYNEQFF
TRBJ2-7 | - | - | TRBV5-1 | TGCGCCAGCAGCTTTAGGTCCGCGAGGGAGCAGTACTTC | CASSFRSAREQYF
TRBJ2-3 | - | - | TRBV24-1 | TGTGCCACCAGTGACCCCGCCGAAGGGGCCACAGATACGCAGTATTTT | CATSDPAEGATDTQYF
TRBJ2-3 | - | few | TRBV25-1 | TGTGCCAGCACTGTTAGCGGTACGCAGTATTTT | CASTVSGTQYF
TRBJ1-5 | - | - | TRBV3-1/TRBV3-2 | TGTGCCAGCAGCCAATGGGGGGAGCCCAATCAGCCCCAGCATTTT | CASSQWGEPNQPQHF
TRBJ1-2 | TRBD1 | - | TRBV11-2 | TGTGCCAGCACCGAGGGACAGGTTAACTATGGCTACACCTTC | CASTEGQVNYGYTF
TRBJ2-4 | - | - | TRBV20-1 | TGCAGTGCTAGTAGGCCAGCGGGTGTCAAAAACATTCAGTACTTC | CSASRPAGVKNIQYF
TRBJ2-7 | TRBD2 | - | TRBV10-3 | TGTGCCATCAGCCTCCGGGTAGCGGGGGATTCCTACGAGCAGTACTTC | CAISLRVAGDSYEQYF
TRBJ1-1 | TRBD1 | few | TRBV7-8 | TGTGCCAGCAGGGACAGGAAGGGGGCGAACACTGAAGCTTTCTTT | CASRDRKGANTEAFF
TRBJ2-1 | TRBD1 | - | TRBV6-2/TRBV6-3 | TGTGCCAGCAGGTACAGGGGGCAATCCTACAATGAGCAGTTCTTC | CASRYRGQSYNEQFF
TRBJ2-5 | TRBD1 | - | TRBV7-8 | TGTGCCAGCAGCCAGAGGACAGGGCACTGGGAGACCCAGTACTTC | CASSQRTGHWETQYF
TRBJ2-1 | TRBD2 | - | TRBV3-1/TRBV3-2 | TGTGCCAGCAGCCAAGATGGGGGACTAGCGGGAGTGAATGAGCAGTTCTTC | CASSQDGGLAGVNEQFF
TRBJ1-4 | - | - | TRBV4-2 | TGTGCCAGCAGCCAAGGAGCAACTAATGAAAAACTGTTTTTT | CASSQGATNEKLFF
TRBJ2-7 | TRBD1 | few | TRBV19 | TGTGCCAGTAGTGCTTCGACAGGGGCCAGCTCCTACGAGCAGTACTTC | CASSASTGASSYEQYF
TRBJ2-3 | - | - | TRBV6-4 | TGTGCCAGCAGTTTCCGGGCTAGCACAGATACGCAGTATTTT | CASSFRASTDTQYF
TRBJ2-1 | - | - | TRBV2 | TGTGCCAGCAGTGAACTAGGAAGCACCTACAATGAGCAGTTCTTC | CASSELGSTYNEQFF
TRBJ2-7 | - | - | TRBV3-1/TRBV3-2 | TGTGCCAGCAGCCAGCTGTACGAGCAGTACTTC | CASSQLYEQYF
TRBJ1-2 | - | - | TRBV5-1 | TGCGCCAGCAGCTTGGAGGGGACCGAAGGAGGCTACACCTTC | CASSLEGTEGGYTF
TRBJ1-5 | - | once | TRBV12-3/TRBV12-4 | TGTGCCAGCAGTTTGGGGGCAGGGCAGCCCCAGCATTTT | CASSLGAGQPQHF
TRBJ2-7 | - | - | TRBV10-1 | TGCGCCAGCAGTGAGTCAGGGGTGGTCTCCTACGAGCAGTACTTC | CASSESGVVSYEQYF
TRBJ1-1 | - | once | TRBV2 | TGTGCCAGCAGTGAAGGTATCACTGAGGGTGCTGAAGCTTTCTTT | CASSEGITEGAEAFF
TRBJ2-1 | - | - | TRBV6-6 | TGTGCCAGCAGTGCCCTCAGCGGCTACAATGAGCAGTTCTTC | CASSALSGYNEQFF
TRBJ1-1 | - | - | TRBV4-3 | TGCGCCAGCAGCCAACGGGGTGGAGCTGAAGCTTTCTTT | CASSQRGGAEAFF
TRBJ2-4 | - | - | TRBV4-1 | TGCGCCAGCACCCCTCTTATCGGAACTCGGGCCAAAAACATTCAGTACTTC | CASTPLIGTRAKNIQYF
TRBJ2-3 | TRBD2 | - | TRBV28 | TGTGCCAGCAGGACGGGAGGGACAGATACGCAGTATTTT | CASRTGGTDTQYF
TRBJ1-1 | - | - | TRBV29-1 | TGCAGCGTTGCCCGTGTCACGGGGGTGAACACTGAAGCTTTCTTT | CSVARVTGVNTEAFF
TRBJ2-7 | - | - | TRBV5-4 | TGTGCCAGCAGCGTCCAGGGAGTGGACGAGCAGTACTTC | CASSVQGVDEQYF
TRBJ1-1 | - | - | TRBV2 | TGTGCCAGCAGGGAGGGGATTGAAGCTTTCTTT | CASREGIEAFF
TRBJ2-7 | - | - | TRBV6-5 | TGTGCCAGTACCCCGCTTCTCATCCCCTACGAGCAGTACTTC | CASTPLLIPYEQYF
TRBJ1-4 | - | - | TRBV7-9 | TGTGCCAGCAGCTTAGGCTGGGGAACAACTAATGAAAAACTGTTTTTT | CASSLGWGTTNEKLFF
TRBJ2-1 | - | - | TRBV27 | TGTGCCAGCAGCCGAGAACCCGGCGTTGAGCAGTTCTTC | CASSREPGVEQFF
TRBJ1-1 | - | few | TRBV7-6 | TGTGCCAGCAGCTTAGCCGGACGGAACACTGAAGCTTTCTTT | CASSLAGRNTEAFF
TRBJ1-5 | TRBD1 | once | TRBV5-4 | TGTGCCAGCAGCCTACAGGGGAGCAATCAGCCCCAGCATTTT | CASSLQGSNQPQHF
TRBJ1-1 | TRBD1 | - | TRBV9 | TGTGCCAGCAGTATCGGGACAGTGAACACTGAAGCTTTCTTT | CASSIGTVNTEAFF
TRBJ2-7 | TRBD2 | - | TRBV13 | TGTGCCAGCAGCTTTGCGGGAGCCTCCTACGAGCAGTACTTC | CASSFAGASYEQYF
TRBJ1-2 | - | - | TRBV29-1 | TGCAGCGTCGAAACCGGGAGAGGCTATGGCTACACCTTC | CSVETGRGYGYTF
TRBJ2-1 | - | - | TRBV10-3 | TGTGCCATCAGTGGGAGCCGGGATCGGGATTACAATGAGCAGTTCTTC | CAISGSRDRDYNEQFF